The subject of this entry is one T cell receptor (beta chain). TCRdb's copy holds only in-frame clones and misses some; the assay was immunoSEQ multiplex PCR. This repertoire shows about 270,000 clones, around 89% found once; its top ten account for over 2%. This CDR3 comprises 17 residues. Germline assignment: CDR1 SGDLS and CDR2 YYNGEE. V lost 6 bases and J 0 bases, leaving 19 bases between the germline ends. The data belong to a study of blood T cell repertoires in COVID-19. At the level of the study: Samples came from the United States, Italy and Spain, spanning acute and convalescent COVID-19.

Adults between about 18 and 89 years of age took part from approximately 24 US areas. The chain carries TRBV9 and TRBJ1-3; unclear D gene. Specimen: PBMCs or T cells enriched from blood (not recorded which). This receptor was taken from a young woman who had recovered from COVID-19. The CDR3 DNA sequence: TGTGCCAGCACCGATCTGAGGACTGACATCTCTGGAAACACCATATATTTT. Amino acids: CASTDLRTDISGNTIYF.